These 26 T cell receptor beta chains originate from one sample sequenced in a study of blood T cell repertoires in COVID-19. Here immunoSEQ multiplex PCR was the method, and the copy in TCRdb shows in-frame clones only, minus some. The table shows roughly 110,000 clones, with 84% occurring only once. The sequencing sample was made of peripheral blood. These receptors all come from a woman between 35 and 50 years old with acute or convalescent COVID-19.

This clone appeared a few times. V gene TRBV2 combines with J gene TRBJ1-2; D is perhaps TRBD1 (6 bases). Germline assignment: CDR1 SNHLY and CDR2 FYNNEI. V lost 8 bases, J lost 7 bases, and 17 bases lay in between. The CDR3 contains 13 residues. This CDR3 is CASARQGPSGYTF. Written as DNA, the CDR3 is TGTGCCAGCGCCCGGCAGGGGCCCTCTGGCTACACCTTC. The full variable domain, in which reference TRBV2 and TRBJ1-2 provide the parts outside the CDR3, is EPEVTQTPSHQVTQMGQEVILRCVPISNHLYFYWYRQILGQKVEFLVSFYNNEISEKSEIFDDQFSVERPDGSNFTLKIRSTKLEDSAMYFCASARQGPSGYTFGSGTRLTVV.

The chain couples TRBV5-1 to TRBJ2-7, with D hard to call. The CDR3 runs 14 residues. Germline assignment: CDR1 SGHRS and CDR2 YFSETQ. V lost 2 bases to trimming and J lost 7 bases, with 16 bases between them. As DNA, the CDR3 is TGCGCCAGCAGCTTAGAATCTCCCTCTCAGGAGCAGTACTTC. Translation: CASSLESPSQEQYF.

The rearrangement uses TRBV18 and TRBJ2-3, with 7 bases lining up with TRBD1. With 4 bases clipped from V and 6 bases from J, the junction kept 7 bases outside the gene matches. In germline, CDR1 is KGHSH, CDR2 LQKENI. This CDR3 contains 14 residues. The CDR3 coding sequence is TGTGCCAGCTCACTTGGGGACAGTGTGGATACGCAGTATTTT. Translated, it gives CASSLGDSVDTQYF. Complete variable domain (other parts from reference TRBV18 and TRBJ2-3): NAGVMQNPRHLVRRRGQEARLRCSPMKGHSHVYWYRQLPEEGLKFMVYLQKENIIDESGMPKERFSAEFPKEGPSILRIQQVVRGDSAAYFCASSLGDSVDTQYFGPGTRLTVL.

This chain links TRBV7-2 with TRBJ1-5; TRBD1 might be the D (5 bases). The V gene lost 2 bases and the J gene lost 3 bases, with 8 bases spanning the gap. In germline, CDR1 is SGHTA, CDR2 FQGNSA. The CDR3 runs to 14 residues. The CDR3 here is CASSLTGINQPQHF. CDR3 bases: TGTGCCAGCAGCTTAACAGGCATCAATCAGCCCCAGCATTTT.

The V and J genes are TRBV20-1 and TRBJ2-7, with D perhaps matching TRBD2 (5 bases). Trimming pared 3 bases from V and 3 bases from J, leaving 15 bases between. Germline V lookup: CDR1 DFQATT, CDR2 SNEGSKA (reference sequence). CDR3 length: 14 residues. CDR3 amino acids: CSASIGKGDYEQYF. The CDR3 DNA reads as TGCAGTGCTAGTATCGGGAAAGGAGACTACGAGCAGTACTTC.

This chain connects TRBV5-1 to TRBJ1-2; the D is unclear. The CDR3 totals 14 residues. The V end was cut by 1 base, the J end by 8 bases, with 15 bases between. The germline V gene encodes CDR1 SGHRS and CDR2 YFSETQ. DNA of the CDR3: TGCGCCAGCAGCTTGATACAGACCGGCGAAGGCTACACCTTC. Its translation: CASSLIQTGEGYTF.

The V gene is TRBV4-1, the J gene TRBJ1-6, with TRBD1 identical over 7 bases. The CDR3 extends over 14 amino acids. The V gene end was trimmed by 4 bases and the J gene end by 10 bases; junction bases not matched to a gene: 7. The germline gives CDR1 MGHRA, CDR2 YSYEKL. In DNA, the CDR3 is TGCGCCAGCAGCCCATTTAACAGGGGATCACCCCTCCACTTT. This encodes CASSPFNRGSPLHF.

This clone was found a few times. The CDR3 coding sequence is TGTGCCAGCAGTCCCACAGGGGAATATGGCTACACCTTC. Amino acids: CASSPTGEYGYTF. The genes are TRBV6-6 and TRBJ1-2; 7 nucleotides line up with TRBD1. Germline CDR1 and CDR2: MNHNY and SVGAGI (reference sequence). The CDR3 loop spans 13 amino acids. J was trimmed by 5 bases and V by 5 bases; bases with no gene match: 5.

The CDR3 here is CASSLSLGLNSGNTIYF. CDR3 coding DNA: TGTGCCAGCAGCTTATCCCTTGGGCTGAACTCTGGAAACACCATATATTTT. This chain uses TRBV7-8 with TRBJ1-3, with D unclear. Per the germline V gene, CDR1 is SGHVS and CDR2 is FQNEAQ. Between the trimmed V and J ends, which lost 2 bases and 0 bases, there was a span of 14 bases. The CDR3 is 17 amino acids.

The gene calls are TRBV18 and TRBJ2-7; 10 positions match TRBD1. Germline values: CDR1 KGHSH, CDR2 LQKENI. V lost 6 bases, J lost 5 bases, and 7 bases stayed unmatched. CDR3 length equals 14 residues. CDR3: CASSPGQGTHEQYF. In nucleotides, the CDR3 is TGTGCCAGCTCCCCGGGACAGGGGACCCACGAGCAGTACTTC.

This clone was seen a handful of times. This rearrangement joins TRBV7-2 to TRBJ1-1; a weak D match, TRBD1 (5 bases). Germline V CDR1 and CDR2: SGHTA, FQGNSA. The CDR3 totals 17 residues. With 1 base removed from V and 4 bases from J, the gap between germline ends came to 19 bases. The CDR3 loop reads CASSLGFRQIGSTEAFF. The DNA for the CDR3 is TGTGCCAGCAGCTTAGGTTTTAGACAGATCGGGAGCACTGAAGCTTTCTTT.

V gene TRBV5-1 combines with J gene TRBJ1-1; D unresolved. Deletions cut 5 bases from V and 2 bases from J, with 4 bases between. Germline V lookup: CDR1 SGHRS, CDR2 YFSETQ. CDR3 length: 11 amino acids. CDR3 protein: CASRGNTEAFF. The DNA of the CDR3 is TGCGCCAGCAGGGGCAACACTGAAGCTTTCTTT.

The CDR3 sequence: CASSQLGYNEQFF. The CDR3 nucleotides read TGTGCCAGCAGTCAACTAGGTTACAATGAGCAGTTCTTC. The chain uses TRBV2 and TRBJ2-1, with D possibly matching TRBD2 (5 bases). Germline lookup yields CDR1 SNHLY and CDR2 FYNNEI. The CDR3 has 13 residues. The V end was cut by 5 bases, the J end by 4 bases, with 9 bases between.

V gene TRBV4-2 combines with J gene TRBJ1-4; D gene unclear. Germline V gene lookup returns CDR1 LGHNA and CDR2 YNFKEQ. The CDR3 has 16 amino acids. Trimming left V 2 bases short and J 4 bases short, with 14 bases between. In nucleotides, the CDR3 is TGTGCCAGCAGCCAAAGTAGGGAACGGGGTAATGAAAAACTGTTTTTT. Its translation is CASSQSRERGNEKLFF.

V gene TRBV19 combines with J gene TRBJ1-2; TRBD1 matches 7 bases. The CDR3 is made up of 16 amino acids. The germline CDR1 and CDR2 sequences are LNHDA and SQIVND (reference sequence). With 5 bases clipped from V and 5 bases from J, the junction kept 14 bases outside the gene matches. CDR3 residues: CASSPRRTGAKYGYTF. CDR3 sequence (DNA): TGTGCCAGTAGTCCAAGAAGAACAGGGGCCAAATATGGCTACACCTTC.

The V call is TRBV15, the J call TRBJ1-5, with D possibly being TRBD1 (6 bases). This CDR3 has 16 residues. Germline loops: CDR1 LNHNV, CDR2 YYDKDF (reference sequence). With 2 bases removed from V and 5 bases from J, the gap between germline ends came to 16 bases. The CDR3 nucleotides read TGTGCCACCAGCAGATCAGCCGGGACACCTGATCAGCCCCAGCATTTT. This gives the protein CATSRSAGTPDQPQHF.

This clone was seen only a few times. The chain recombines TRBV3-1 (or the pseudogene TRBV3-2) with TRBJ1-4, with D unclear. The germline gives CDR1 LGHDT, CDR2 YNNKEL (reference sequence). V lost 4 bases and J 8 bases, leaving 11 bases between the germline ends. This CDR3 has 13 amino acids. The CDR3 DNA is TGTGCCAGCAGCCGGGCTGGGTGGGAAAAACTGTTTTTT. Translated: CASSRAGWEKLFF.

The DNA for the CDR3 is TGTGCCAGCACCGGGACAGCCTCAGAGGAGGAGGACTATGGCTACACCTTC. It codes for CASTGTASEEEDYGYTF. This chain joins TRBV7-9 and TRBJ1-2; 7 bases align to TRBD1. The V gene end was trimmed by 7 bases and the J gene end by 3 bases; junction bases not matched to a gene: 17. The germline gives CDR1 SEHNR, CDR2 FQNEAQ (reference sequence). There are 17 residues in the CDR3.

As DNA, the CDR3 is TGTGCCAGCAGCACCCGGGACAGGGATAGGTATGGCTACACCTTC. Protein product: CASSTRDRDRYGYTF. This rearrangement joins TRBV5-4 to TRBJ1-2; 9 bases line up with TRBD1. The CDR3 spans 15 residues. Germline V gene data show CDR1 as SGHNT and CDR2 as YYREEE (reference sequence). The trim removed 4 bases at V and 5 bases at J, leaving 9 bases unmatched.

CDR3 bases: TGTGCCAGCACGGGTCGGAGACAGGGGATGAAGAAACTGTTTTTT. Protein: CASTGRRQGMKKLFF. The V and J genes are TRBV6-4 and TRBJ1-4, with 8 nucleotides matching TRBD1. The CDR3 has 15 amino acids. From germline, CDR1 is MRHNA and CDR2 SNTAGT. The J segment lost 11 bases and the V segment lost 7 bases, leaving 15 bases of the junction unmatched.

The rearrangement links TRBV25-1 to TRBJ1-4; 7 bases line up with TRBD1. Losses at the gene ends were 2 bases for V and 3 bases for J; bases not matched to a gene: 3. Germline V gene lookup returns CDR1 MGHDK and CDR2 SYGVNS. The CDR3 extends over 15 amino acids. The CDR3 nucleotides read TGTGCCAGCAGTGAAAGCAGGGGGGCTAATGAAAAACTGTTTTTT. Its translation: CASSESRGANEKLFF.

This clone was seen more than once but under ten times. The chain combines TRBV12-3 or TRBV12-4 with TRBJ1-5; D is perhaps TRBD1 (6 bases). Trimming took off 5 bases at V and 7 bases at J, with 9 bases between the two ends. This CDR3 comprises 12 residues. CDR3 nucleotide sequence: TGTGCCAGCAGTCCGACAGGCCAGCCCCAGCATTTT. Protein product: CASSPTGQPQHF.

The chain links TRBV2 to TRBJ1-4; 7 bases are shared with TRBD1. CDR3 length equals 14 residues. Losses at the gene ends were 10 bases for V and 4 bases for J; bases not matched to a gene: 9. The V gene's germline CDR1 is SNHLY and CDR2 FYNNEI. The CDR3 region is CANQNRGGNEKLFF. DNA of the CDR3: TGTGCCAACCAAAACAGGGGAGGTAATGAAAAACTGTTTTTT.

J is TRBJ1-2 and V is TRBV6-5, with 8 bases aligning to TRBD1. CDR1 is MNHEY, CDR2 SVGAGI, per germline. V was pared by 10 bases and J by 4 bases, with 8 bases of the junction left unmatched. This CDR3 is built from 13 residues. This CDR3 reads CATLGTGLYGYTF. CDR3 DNA sequence: TGTGCCACCTTAGGGACAGGTCTCTATGGCTACACCTTC.

This clone has a single count. The chain employs TRBV30 and TRBJ1-6, with a weak D call TRBD1 (5 bases). Trimming stripped 3 bases from V and 7 bases from J, with 22 bases between. From germline, CDR1 is GTSNPN and CDR2 SVGIG (reference sequence). The CDR3 consists of 17 residues. CDR3 sequence (DNA): TGTGCCTGGAGAGGGCCGAGCAGGGTAGATCGGAATTCACCCCTCCACTTT. Its translation is CAWRGPSRVDRNSPLHF.

The CDR3 DNA reads as TGTGCCAGTAGTACGGCGGCCGGAAACACCATATATTTT. This sequence encodes CASSTAAGNTIYF. The rearrangement uses TRBV19 and TRBJ1-3; D not resolved. The CDR3 totals 13 residues. V was clipped by 4 bases and J by 4 bases, with 8 bases between them. From germline, CDR1 is LNHDA and CDR2 SQIVND (reference sequence).